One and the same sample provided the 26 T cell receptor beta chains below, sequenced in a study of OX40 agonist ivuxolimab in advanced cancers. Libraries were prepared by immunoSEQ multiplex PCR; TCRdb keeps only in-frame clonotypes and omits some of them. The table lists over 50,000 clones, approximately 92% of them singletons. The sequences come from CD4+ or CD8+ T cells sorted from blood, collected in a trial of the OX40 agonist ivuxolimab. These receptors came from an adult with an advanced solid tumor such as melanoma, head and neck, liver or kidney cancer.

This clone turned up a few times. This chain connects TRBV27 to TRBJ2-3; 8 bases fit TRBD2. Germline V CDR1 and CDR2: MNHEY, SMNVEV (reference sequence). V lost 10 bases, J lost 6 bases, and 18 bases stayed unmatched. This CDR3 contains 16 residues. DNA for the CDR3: TGTGCCACCCGAGGGCTAGCGGGCCTCCTGGGGGATACGCAGTATTTT. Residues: CATRGLAGLLGDTQYF.

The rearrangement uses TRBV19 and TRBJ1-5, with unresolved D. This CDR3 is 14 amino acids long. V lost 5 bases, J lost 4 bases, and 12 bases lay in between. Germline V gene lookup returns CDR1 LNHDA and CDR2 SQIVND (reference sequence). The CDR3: CASSPGQRNQPQHF. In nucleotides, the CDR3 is TGTGCCAGTAGTCCCGGGCAGAGGAATCAGCCCCAGCATTTT.

The CDR3 DNA is TGTGCCAGCAGCGTATCAGGGACTACCACAGATACGCAGTATTTT. Protein: CASSVSGTTTDTQYF. The chain couples TRBV9 to TRBJ2-3; 7 nucleotides match TRBD2. The V and J ends lost 1 base and 2 bases, in that order; junction bases with no gene match: 4. The germline V gene encodes CDR1 SGDLS and CDR2 YYNGEE. The CDR3 is 15 residues long.

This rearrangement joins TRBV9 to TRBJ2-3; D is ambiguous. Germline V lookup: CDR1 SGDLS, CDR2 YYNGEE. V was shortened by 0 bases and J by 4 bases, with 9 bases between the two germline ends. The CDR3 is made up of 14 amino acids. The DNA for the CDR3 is TGTGCCAGCAGCGTAGGCGCACGTTCAGATACGCAGTATTTT. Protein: CASSVGARSDTQYF.

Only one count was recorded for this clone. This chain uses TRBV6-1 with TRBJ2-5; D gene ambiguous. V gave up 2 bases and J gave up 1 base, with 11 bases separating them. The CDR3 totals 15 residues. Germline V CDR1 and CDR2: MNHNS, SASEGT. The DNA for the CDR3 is TGTGCCAGCAGTGAAAGGGTTAGTCGCCAAGAGACCCAGTACTTC. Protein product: CASSERVSRQETQYF.

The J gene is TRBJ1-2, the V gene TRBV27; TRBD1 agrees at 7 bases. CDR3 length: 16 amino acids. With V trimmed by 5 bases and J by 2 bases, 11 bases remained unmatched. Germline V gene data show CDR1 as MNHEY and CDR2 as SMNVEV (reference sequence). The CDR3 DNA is TGTGCCAGCAGTAGGTATTCAGGGGGGCTCAACTATGGCTACACCTTC. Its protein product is CASSRYSGGLNYGYTF.

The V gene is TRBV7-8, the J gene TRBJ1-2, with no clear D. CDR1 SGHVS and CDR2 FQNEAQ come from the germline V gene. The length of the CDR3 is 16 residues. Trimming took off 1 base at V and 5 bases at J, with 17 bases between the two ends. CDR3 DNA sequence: TGTGCCAGCAGCTTAGGGAGTGAGGGTGTCGGGTATGGCTACACCTTC. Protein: CASSLGSEGVGYGYTF. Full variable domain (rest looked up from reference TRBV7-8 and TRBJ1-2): GAGVSQSPRYKVAKRGQDVALRCDPISGHVSLFWYQQALGQGPEFLTYFQNEAQLDKSGLPSDRFFAERPEGSVSTLKIQRTQQEDSAVYLCASSLGSEGVGYGYTFGSGTRLTVV.

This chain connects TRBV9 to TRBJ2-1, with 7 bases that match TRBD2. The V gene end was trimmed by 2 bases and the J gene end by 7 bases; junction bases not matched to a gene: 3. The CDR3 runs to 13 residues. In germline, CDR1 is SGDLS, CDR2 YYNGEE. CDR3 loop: CASSVGGFNEQFF. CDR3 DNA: TGTGCCAGCAGCGTCGGGGGGTTTAATGAGCAGTTCTTC.

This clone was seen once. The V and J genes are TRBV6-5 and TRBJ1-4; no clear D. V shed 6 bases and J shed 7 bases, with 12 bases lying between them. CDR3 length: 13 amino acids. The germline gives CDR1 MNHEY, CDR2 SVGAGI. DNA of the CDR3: TGTGCCAGCAGGGTTACAGTGGGTGAAAAACTGTTTTTT. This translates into CASRVTVGEKLFF.

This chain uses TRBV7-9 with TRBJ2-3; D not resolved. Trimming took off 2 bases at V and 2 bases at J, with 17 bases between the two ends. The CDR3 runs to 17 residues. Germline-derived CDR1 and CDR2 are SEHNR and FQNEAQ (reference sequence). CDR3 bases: TGTGCCAGCAGCTTAACTCGAGGCGGTCTACACACAGATACGCAGTATTTT. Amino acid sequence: CASSLTRGGLHTDTQYF.

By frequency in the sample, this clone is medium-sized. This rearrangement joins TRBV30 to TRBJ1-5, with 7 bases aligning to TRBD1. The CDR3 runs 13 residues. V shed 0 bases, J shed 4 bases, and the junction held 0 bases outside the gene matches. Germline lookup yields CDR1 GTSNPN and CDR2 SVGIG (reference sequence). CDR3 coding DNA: TGTGCCTGGAGTGTGACAGGGAATCAGCCCCAGCATTTT. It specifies CAWSVTGNQPQHF.

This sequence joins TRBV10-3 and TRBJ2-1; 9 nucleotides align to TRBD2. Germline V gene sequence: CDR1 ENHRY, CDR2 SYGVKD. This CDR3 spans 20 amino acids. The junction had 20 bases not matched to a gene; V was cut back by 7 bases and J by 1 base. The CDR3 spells CAITRSVTSGSGSSYNEQFF. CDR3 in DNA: TGTGCCATCACCCGATCGGTGACTAGCGGCTCGGGTTCGTCCTACAATGAGCAGTTCTTC.

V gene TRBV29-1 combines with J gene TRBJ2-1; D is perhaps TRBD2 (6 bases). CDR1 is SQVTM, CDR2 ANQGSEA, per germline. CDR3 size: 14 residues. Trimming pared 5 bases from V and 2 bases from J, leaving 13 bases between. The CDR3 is CSVRAGLPYNEQFF. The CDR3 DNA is TGCAGCGTTCGGGCGGGATTGCCCTACAATGAGCAGTTCTTC.

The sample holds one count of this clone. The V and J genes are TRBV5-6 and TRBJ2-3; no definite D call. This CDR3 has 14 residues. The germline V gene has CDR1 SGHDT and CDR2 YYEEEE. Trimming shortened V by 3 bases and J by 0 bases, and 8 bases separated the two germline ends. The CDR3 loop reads CASSSPTSTDTQYF. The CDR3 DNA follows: TGTGCCAGCAGCTCCCCGACCAGCACAGATACGCAGTATTTT.

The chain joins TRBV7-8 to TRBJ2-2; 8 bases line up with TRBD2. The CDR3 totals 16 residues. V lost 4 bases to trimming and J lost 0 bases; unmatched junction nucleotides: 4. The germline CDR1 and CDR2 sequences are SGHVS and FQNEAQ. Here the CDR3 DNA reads TGTGCCAGCAGCTCTACTAGCGGCCCGAACACCGGGGAGCTGTTTTTT. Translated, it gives CASSSTSGPNTGELFF. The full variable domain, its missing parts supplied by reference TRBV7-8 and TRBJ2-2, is GAGVSQSPRYKVAKRGQDVALRCDPISGHVSLFWYQQALGQGPEFLTYFQNEAQLDKSGLPSDRFFAERPEGSVSTLKIQRTQQEDSAVYLCASSSTSGPNTGELFFGEGSRLTVL.

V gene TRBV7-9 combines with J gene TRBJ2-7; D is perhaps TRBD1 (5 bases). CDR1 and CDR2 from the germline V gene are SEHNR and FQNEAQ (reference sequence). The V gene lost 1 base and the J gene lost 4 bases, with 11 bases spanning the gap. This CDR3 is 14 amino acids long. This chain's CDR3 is CASSLGGTRYEQYV. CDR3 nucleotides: TGTGCCAGCAGCTTAGGGGGCACAAGGTACGAGCAGTACGTC.

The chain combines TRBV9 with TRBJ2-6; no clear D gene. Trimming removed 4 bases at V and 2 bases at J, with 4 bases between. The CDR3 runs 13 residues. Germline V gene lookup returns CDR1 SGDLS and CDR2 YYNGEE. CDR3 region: CASSLTGANVLTF. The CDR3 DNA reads TGTGCCAGCAGCCTTACTGGGGCCAACGTCCTGACTTTC.

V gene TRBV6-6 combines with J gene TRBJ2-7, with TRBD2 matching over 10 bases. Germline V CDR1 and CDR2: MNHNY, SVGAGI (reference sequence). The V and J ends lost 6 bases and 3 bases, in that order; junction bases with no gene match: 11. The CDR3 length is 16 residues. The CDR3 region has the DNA TGTGCCAGCAGCCACCGAGCGGGAGGGGCCCTCTACGAGCAGTACGTC. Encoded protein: CASSHRAGGALYEQYV.

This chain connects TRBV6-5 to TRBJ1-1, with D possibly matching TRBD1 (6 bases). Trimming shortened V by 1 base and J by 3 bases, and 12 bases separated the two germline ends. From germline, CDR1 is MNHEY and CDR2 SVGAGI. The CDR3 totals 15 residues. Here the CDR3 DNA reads TGTGCCAGCAGTTACTGGGGGGCCGGGGACACTGAAGCTTTCTTT. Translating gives CASSYWGAGDTEAFF.

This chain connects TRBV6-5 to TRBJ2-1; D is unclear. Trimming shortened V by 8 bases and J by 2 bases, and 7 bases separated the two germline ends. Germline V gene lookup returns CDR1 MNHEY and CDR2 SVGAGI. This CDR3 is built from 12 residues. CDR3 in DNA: TGTGCCAGCGGTCTGACCTACAATGAGCAGTTCTTC. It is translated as CASGLTYNEQFF.

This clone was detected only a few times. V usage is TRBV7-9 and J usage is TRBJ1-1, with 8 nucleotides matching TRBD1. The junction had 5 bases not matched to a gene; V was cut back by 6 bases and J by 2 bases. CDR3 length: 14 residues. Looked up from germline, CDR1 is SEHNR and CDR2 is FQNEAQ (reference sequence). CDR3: CASSSQGANTEAFF. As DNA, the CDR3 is TGTGCCAGCAGTTCGCAGGGGGCAAACACTGAAGCTTTCTTT.

The CDR3 DNA is TGTGCCAGCAGCTTAGAGGGCACAGATACGCAGTATTTT. Translating it yields CASSLEGTDTQYF. The V gene is TRBV7-9, the J gene TRBJ2-3; D remains ambiguous. The CDR3 runs 13 residues. The V and J ends lost 1 base and 1 base respectively, with 3 bases between them. CDR1 is SEHNR, CDR2 FQNEAQ, per germline (reference sequence).

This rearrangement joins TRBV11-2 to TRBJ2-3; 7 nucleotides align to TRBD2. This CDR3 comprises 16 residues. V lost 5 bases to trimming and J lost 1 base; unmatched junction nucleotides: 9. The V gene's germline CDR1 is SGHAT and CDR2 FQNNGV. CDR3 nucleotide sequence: TGTGCCAGCAGCCCCTCTGGACTAGACCGCACAGATACGCAGTATTTT. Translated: CASSPSGLDRTDTQYF.

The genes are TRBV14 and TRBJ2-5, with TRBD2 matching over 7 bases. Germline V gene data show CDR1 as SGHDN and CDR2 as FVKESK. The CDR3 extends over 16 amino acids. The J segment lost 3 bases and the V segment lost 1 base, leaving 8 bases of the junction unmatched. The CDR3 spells CASSQVGGTAEETQYF. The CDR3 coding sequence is TGTGCCAGCAGCCAAGTGGGGGGGACGGCCGAAGAGACCCAGTACTTC.

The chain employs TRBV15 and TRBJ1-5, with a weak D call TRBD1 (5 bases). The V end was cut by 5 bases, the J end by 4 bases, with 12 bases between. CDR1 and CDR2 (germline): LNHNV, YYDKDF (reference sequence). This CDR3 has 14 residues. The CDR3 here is CATSGVWGNQPQHF. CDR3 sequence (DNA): TGTGCCACCAGCGGGGTCTGGGGGAATCAGCCCCAGCATTTT.

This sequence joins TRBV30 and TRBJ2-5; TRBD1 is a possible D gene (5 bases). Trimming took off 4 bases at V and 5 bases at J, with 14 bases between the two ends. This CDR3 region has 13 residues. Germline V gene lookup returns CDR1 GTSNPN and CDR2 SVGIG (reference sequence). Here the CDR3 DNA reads TGTGCCTGGACCCTGGGGCCGGTCGAGACCCAGTACTTC. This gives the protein CAWTLGPVETQYF.